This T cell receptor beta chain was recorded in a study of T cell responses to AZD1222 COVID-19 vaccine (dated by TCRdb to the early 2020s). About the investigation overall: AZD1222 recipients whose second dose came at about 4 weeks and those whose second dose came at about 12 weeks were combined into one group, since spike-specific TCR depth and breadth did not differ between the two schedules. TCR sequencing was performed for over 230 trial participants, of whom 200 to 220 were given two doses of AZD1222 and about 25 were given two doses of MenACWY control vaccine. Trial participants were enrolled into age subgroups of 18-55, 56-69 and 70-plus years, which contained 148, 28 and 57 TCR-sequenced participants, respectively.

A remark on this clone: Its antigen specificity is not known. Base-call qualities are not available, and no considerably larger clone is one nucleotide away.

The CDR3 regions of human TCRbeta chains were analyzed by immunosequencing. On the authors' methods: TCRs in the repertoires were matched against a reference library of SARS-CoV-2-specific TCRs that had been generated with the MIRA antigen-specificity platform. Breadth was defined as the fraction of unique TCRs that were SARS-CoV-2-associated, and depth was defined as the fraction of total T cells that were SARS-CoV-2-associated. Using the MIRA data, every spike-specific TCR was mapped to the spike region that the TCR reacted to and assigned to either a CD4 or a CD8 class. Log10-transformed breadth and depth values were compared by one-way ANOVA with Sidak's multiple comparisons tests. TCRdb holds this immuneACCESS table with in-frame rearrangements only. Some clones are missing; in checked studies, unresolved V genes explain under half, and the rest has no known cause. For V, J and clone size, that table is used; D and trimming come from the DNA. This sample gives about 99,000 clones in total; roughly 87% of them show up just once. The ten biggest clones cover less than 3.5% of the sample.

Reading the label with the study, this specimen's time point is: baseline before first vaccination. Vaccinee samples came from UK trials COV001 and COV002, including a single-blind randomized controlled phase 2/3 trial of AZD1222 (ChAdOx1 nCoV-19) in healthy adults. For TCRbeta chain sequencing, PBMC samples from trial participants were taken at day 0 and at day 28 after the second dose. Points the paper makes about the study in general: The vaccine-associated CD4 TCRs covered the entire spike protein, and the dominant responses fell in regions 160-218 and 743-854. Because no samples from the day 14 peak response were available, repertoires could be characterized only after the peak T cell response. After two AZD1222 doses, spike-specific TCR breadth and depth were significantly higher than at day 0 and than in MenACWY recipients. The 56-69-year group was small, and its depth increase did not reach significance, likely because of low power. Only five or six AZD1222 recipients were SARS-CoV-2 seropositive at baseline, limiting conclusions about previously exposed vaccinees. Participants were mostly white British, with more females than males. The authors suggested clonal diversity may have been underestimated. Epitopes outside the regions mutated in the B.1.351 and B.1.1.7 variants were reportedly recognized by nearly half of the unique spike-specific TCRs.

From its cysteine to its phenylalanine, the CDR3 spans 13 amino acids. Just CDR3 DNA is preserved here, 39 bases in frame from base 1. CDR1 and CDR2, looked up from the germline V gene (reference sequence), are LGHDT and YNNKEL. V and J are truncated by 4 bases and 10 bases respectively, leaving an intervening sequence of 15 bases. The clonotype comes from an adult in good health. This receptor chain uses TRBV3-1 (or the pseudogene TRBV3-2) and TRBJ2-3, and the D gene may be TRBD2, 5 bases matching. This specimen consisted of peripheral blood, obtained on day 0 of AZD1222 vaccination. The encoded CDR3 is CASSPFGSIPQYF. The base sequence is TGTGCCAGCAGCCCCTTTGGGAGTATTCCGCAGTATTTT.